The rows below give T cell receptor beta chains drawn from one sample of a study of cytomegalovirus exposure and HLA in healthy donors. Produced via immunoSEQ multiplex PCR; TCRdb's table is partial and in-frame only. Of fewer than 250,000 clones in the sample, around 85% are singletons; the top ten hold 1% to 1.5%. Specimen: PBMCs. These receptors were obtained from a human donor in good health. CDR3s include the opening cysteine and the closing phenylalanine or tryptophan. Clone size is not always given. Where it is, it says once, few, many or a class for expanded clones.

CDR3aa: CASSQPKTSGWSEQYF
v_gene: TRBV4-2
abundance: .
j_gene: TRBJ2-7

CDR3aa: CASSQDMMVTGLIAAEAFF
v_gene: TRBV4-2
abundance: .
j_gene: TRBJ1-1

CDR3aa: CASRPGGSTEAFF
v_gene: TRBV6-5
abundance: .
j_gene: TRBJ1-1

CDR3aa: CASSWGTSGSISVNEQFF
v_gene: TRBV5-5
abundance: .
j_gene: TRBJ2-1

CDR3aa: CASSFFKATSGRTDTQYF
v_gene: TRBV27
abundance: .
j_gene: TRBJ2-3

CDR3aa: CASSITGDTYEQYF
v_gene: TRBV6-1
abundance: few
j_gene: TRBJ2-7

CDR3aa: CASSTGGFSGNTIYF
v_gene: TRBV19
abundance: .
j_gene: TRBJ1-3

CDR3aa: CASSLPGITGELFF
v_gene: TRBV7-9
abundance: once
j_gene: TRBJ2-2

CDR3aa: CAIRDRSGTGELFF
v_gene: TRBV10-3
abundance: .
j_gene: TRBJ2-2

CDR3aa: CASSSATSPGTRELFF
v_gene: TRBV7-3
abundance: .
j_gene: TRBJ2-2

CDR3aa: CARSWPGTGETIRNQPQHF
v_gene: TRBV7-5
abundance: .
j_gene: TRBJ1-5

CDR3aa: CAISRDYQNQPQHF
v_gene: TRBV10-3
abundance: .
j_gene: TRBJ1-5

CDR3aa: CASSLYGGGEQYF
v_gene: TRBV7-2
abundance: .
j_gene: TRBJ2-7

CDR3aa: CASSLYTSGYNEQFF
v_gene: TRBV27
abundance: once
j_gene: TRBJ2-1

CDR3aa: CASSWGGQGLGEAFF
v_gene: TRBV5-1
abundance: .
j_gene: TRBJ1-1

CDR3aa: CASSRDKTQETQYF
v_gene: TRBV5-1
abundance: .
j_gene: TRBJ2-5

CDR3aa: CASSLRTGADTQYF
v_gene: TRBV9
abundance: .
j_gene: TRBJ2-3

CDR3aa: CASSLELAGVGGGRDTQYF
v_gene: TRBV5-4
abundance: .
j_gene: TRBJ2-3

CDR3aa: CASSMKRTGGSQYF
v_gene: TRBV7-8
abundance: .
j_gene: TRBJ2-3

CDR3aa: CASSTSYDGAFYEQYF
v_gene: TRBV19
abundance: .
j_gene: TRBJ2-7

CDR3aa: CASSSRPLTSGSYNEQFF
v_gene: TRBV11-2
abundance: .
j_gene: TRBJ2-1

CDR3aa: CASSLGLAGRVYEQYF
v_gene: TRBV5-1
abundance: .
j_gene: TRBJ2-7

CDR3aa: CAISDGGGKSYEQYF
v_gene: TRBV10-3
abundance: .
j_gene: TRBJ2-7

CDR3aa: CASSLVWADPRGAFF
v_gene: TRBV7-9
abundance: .
j_gene: TRBJ1-1

CDR3aa: CASSVTGGTGELFF
v_gene: TRBV9
abundance: .
j_gene: TRBJ2-2

CDR3aa: CASSPLAGRYNEQFF
v_gene: TRBV7-2
abundance: once
j_gene: TRBJ2-1

CDR3aa: CASSHDRQGTEAFF
v_gene: TRBV6-5
abundance: .
j_gene: TRBJ1-1

CDR3aa: CSVRLAGYNEQFF
v_gene: TRBV29-1
abundance: .
j_gene: TRBJ2-1